Each of the 17 T cell receptor beta chains below was sequenced from the same sample in a study of blood T cell repertoires in COVID-19. Data came from immunoSEQ multiplex PCR; TCRdb stores just in-frame clones and leaves some out. The sample lists over 200,000 clones; roughly 87% were seen once. The sequenced material came from peripheral blood. The receptors shown here come from a young woman with acute or convalescent COVID-19.

The chain links TRBV7-6 to TRBJ2-1; TRBD2 aligns across 13 bases. Per germline, CDR1 SGHVS and CDR2 FNYEAQ. V was pared by 5 bases and J by 0 bases, with 13 bases of the junction left unmatched. The length of the CDR3 is 20 residues. CDR3 loop: CASSGSGTSGTWNSYNEQFF. The CDR3 DNA reads as TGTGCCAGCAGCGGTTCAGGGACTAGCGGGACCTGGAACTCCTACAATGAGCAGTTCTTC. The full variable domain, with the rest looked up from reference TRBV7-6 and TRBJ2-1, is GAGVSQSPRYKVTKRGQDVALRCDPISGHVSLYWYRQALGQGPEFLTYFNYEAQQDKSGLPNDRFSAERPEGSISTLTIQRTEQRDSAMYRCASSGSGTSGTWNSYNEQFFGPGTRLTVL.

The chain couples TRBV5-8 to TRBJ2-3; no clear D. Trimming left V 0 bases short and J 0 bases short, with 5 bases between. The CDR3 length is 14 residues. Germline V gene sequence: CDR1 SGHTS, CDR2 YDEGEE. This CDR3 is CASSLDSSTDTQYF. In nucleotides, the CDR3 is TGTGCCAGCAGCTTGGACTCTAGCACAGATACGCAGTATTTT. Variable domain in full (rest from reference TRBV5-8 and TRBJ2-3): EAGVTQSPTHLIKTRGQQATLRCSPISGHTSVYWYQQALGLGLQFLLWYDEGEERNRGNFPPRFSGRQFPNYSSELNVNALELEDSALYLCASSLDSSTDTQYFGPGTRLTVL.

This chain links TRBV29-1 with TRBJ2-3, with 7 bases matching TRBD1. CDR3 size: 14 residues. Germline CDR1 SQVTM, CDR2 ANQGSEA. V shed 4 bases and J 4 bases; nucleotides not matched to a gene: 8. Written as DNA, the CDR3 is TGCAGCGTTGGAGACAGGGTTTCGCCAGATACGCAGTATTTT. Its protein product is CSVGDRVSPDTQYF.

This chain uses TRBV6-5 with TRBJ2-2; the match to TRBD1 covers 9 bases. The V and J ends lost 2 bases and 4 bases, in that order; junction bases with no gene match: 5. The germline gives CDR1 MNHEY, CDR2 SVGAGI. The CDR3 length is 16 residues. The CDR3 is CASSYLRGQGTGELFF. CDR3 coding DNA: TGTGCCAGCAGTTACCTGCGGGGACAGGGCACCGGGGAGCTGTTTTTT.

The chain joins TRBV12-3 or TRBV12-4 to TRBJ1-2; 7 nucleotides agree with TRBD1. This CDR3 has 13 amino acids. The J segment lost 8 bases and the V segment lost 5 bases, leaving 8 bases of the junction unmatched. The CDR3 region is CASSPRQGKGYTF. In DNA, the CDR3 is TGTGCCAGCAGTCCCCGACAGGGTAAAGGCTACACCTTC.

J is TRBJ1-2 and V is TRBV29-1; D is undetermined. This CDR3 spans 10 amino acids. Germline V gene data show CDR1 as SQVTM and CDR2 as ANQGSEA. The V and J ends lost 4 bases and 8 bases respectively, with 8 bases between them. CDR3 nucleotides: TGCAGCGTTGCCAGTCAGGGCTACACCTTC. Amino acid sequence: CSVASQGYTF. Supplemented by reference TRBV29-1 and TRBJ1-2, the full variable domain reads SAVISQKPSRDICQRGTSLTIQCQVDSQVTMMFWYRQQPGQSLTLIATANQGSEATYESGFVIDKFPISRPNLTFSTLTVSNMSPEDSSIYLCSVASQGYTFGSGTRLTVV.

This rearrangement joins TRBV25-1 to TRBJ2-7; D uncertain. The germline V and J ends were trimmed by 5 bases and 2 bases, with 13 bases remaining between them. Germline V gene sequence: CDR1 MGHDK, CDR2 SYGVNS. The CDR3 runs to 14 residues. For the CDR3, the DNA is TGTGCCAGCAGTAACAGCTTAAGGCCCTACGAGCAGTACTTC. Its protein is CASSNSLRPYEQYF.

This clone was observed a handful of times. This rearrangement joins TRBV25-1 to TRBJ2-1; 7 bases align to TRBD2. The CDR3 totals 15 residues. Germline CDR1 and CDR2: MGHDK and SYGVNS. Trimming removed 7 bases from V and 2 bases from J; junction bases left unmatched: 8. Written as DNA, the CDR3 is TGTGCCAGCACCTCCGGGACTAAACCCTACAATGAGCAGTTCTTC. It yields the protein CASTSGTKPYNEQFF.

V and J are TRBV12-5 and TRBJ1-1; TRBD1 aligns across 8 bases. V was clipped by 5 bases and J by 5 bases; unmatched bases: 4. Looked up from germline, CDR1 is LGHNT and CDR2 is FRNRAP. The CDR3 is made up of 13 amino acids. CDR3 residues: CASGLHRGTEAFF. The CDR3 DNA follows: TGTGCTAGTGGTCTACACAGGGGGACTGAAGCTTTCTTT.

For the CDR3, the DNA is TGCGCCAGCAGTTTCCAGGGGGCCCACGAGCAGTACTTC. It yields the protein CASSFQGAHEQYF. The chain is built from TRBV10-1 and TRBJ2-7, with 8 bases that match TRBD1. Germline V gene lookup returns CDR1 WNHNN and CDR2 SYGVQD (reference sequence). This CDR3 region has 13 residues. J lost 5 bases, V lost 5 bases, and 5 bases had no gene match.

This chain links TRBV3-1 (or the pseudogene TRBV3-2) with TRBJ2-3, with a possible D match to TRBD2 (6 bases). V was cut by 4 bases and J by 2 bases, with 16 bases left in between. CDR1 LGHDT and CDR2 YNNKEL come from the germline V gene (reference sequence). The CDR3 is made up of 16 amino acids. The CDR3 DNA reads TGTGCCAGCAGCCGCCGGAGGGCTCGGAACACAGATACGCAGTATTTT. Translating it yields CASSRRRARNTDTQYF.

This clone has a single count. V gene TRBV6-2 or TRBV6-3 combines with J gene TRBJ2-7; D not certain. This CDR3 has 13 residues. The V and J ends lost 1 base and 5 bases respectively, with 9 bases between them. The germline CDR1 and CDR2 sequences are MNHEY and SVGEGT. The CDR3 loop is CASSYFTQNEQYF. The CDR3 DNA is TGTGCCAGCAGTTACTTTACGCAGAACGAGCAGTACTTC.

The chain couples TRBV11-3 to TRBJ1-1; 7 nucleotides line up with TRBD1. Germline V CDR1 and CDR2: SGHNT, YENEEA. The CDR3 is made up of 15 amino acids. Unmatched junction bases numbered 6, after V lost 4 bases and J lost 1 base. The DNA for the CDR3 is TGTGCCAGCAGCTCGGCGACAGGGCCGAACACTGAAGCTTTCTTT. Translating it yields CASSSATGPNTEAFF.

The V and J genes are TRBV10-1 and TRBJ2-7, with a possible D match to TRBD2 (6 bases). The CDR3 loop spans 14 amino acids. Trimming removed 0 bases at V and 2 bases at J, with 8 bases between. CDR1 WNHNN and CDR2 SYGVQD come from the germline V gene (reference sequence). The CDR3 here is CASSESLATYEQYF. CDR3 nucleotides: TGCGCCAGCAGTGAGTCACTAGCCACCTACGAGCAGTACTTC.

This clone has just a few counts. The genes are TRBV7-8 and TRBJ2-1; D may be TRBD2 (6 bases). The V and J ends lost 4 bases and 4 bases respectively, with 14 bases between them. This CDR3 is built from 15 residues. The V gene's germline CDR1 is SGHVS and CDR2 FQNEAQ. The CDR3 DNA is TGTGCCAGCAGCTCGCGGTTAGCGGTATACAATGAGCAGTTCTTC. This codes for CASSSRLAVYNEQFF.

The genes are TRBV5-4 and TRBJ2-2, with TRBD2 identical over 13 bases. Trimming at V came to 3 bases and at J to 6 bases, leaving 2 bases not matched to a gene. Germline loops: CDR1 SGHNT, CDR2 YYREEE (reference sequence). CDR3 length equals 15 residues. The CDR3 loop is CASSSGLAGPGELFF. The CDR3 nucleotides are TGTGCCAGCAGCTCGGGACTAGCGGGACCCGGGGAGCTGTTTTTT.

The CDR3 region is CASSLDSGSSYEQYF. The CDR3 nucleotides are TGCGCCAGCAGCTTGGATTCGGGGAGCTCCTACGAGCAGTACTTC. The chain couples TRBV5-1 to TRBJ2-7; D is possibly TRBD2 (5 bases). Germline V CDR1 and CDR2: SGHRS, YFSETQ. The CDR3 covers 15 residues. V was trimmed by 0 bases and J by 0 bases, leaving 10 bases between them.